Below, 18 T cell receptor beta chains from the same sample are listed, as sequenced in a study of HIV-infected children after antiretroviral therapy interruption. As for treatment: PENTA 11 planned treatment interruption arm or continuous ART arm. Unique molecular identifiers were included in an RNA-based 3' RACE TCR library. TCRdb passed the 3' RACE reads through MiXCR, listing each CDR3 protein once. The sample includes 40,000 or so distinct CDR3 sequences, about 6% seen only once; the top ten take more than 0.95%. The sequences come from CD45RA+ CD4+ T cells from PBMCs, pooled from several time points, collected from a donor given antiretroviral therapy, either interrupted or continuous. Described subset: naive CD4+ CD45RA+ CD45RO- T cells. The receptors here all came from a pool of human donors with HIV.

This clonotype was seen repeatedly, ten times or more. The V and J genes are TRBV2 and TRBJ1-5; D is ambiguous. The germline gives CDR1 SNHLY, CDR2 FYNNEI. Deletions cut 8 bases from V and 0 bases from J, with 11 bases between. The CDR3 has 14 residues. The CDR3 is CASHASYSNQPQHF. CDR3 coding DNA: TGTGCCAGCCATGCTTCCTATAGCAATCAGCCCCAGCATTTT.

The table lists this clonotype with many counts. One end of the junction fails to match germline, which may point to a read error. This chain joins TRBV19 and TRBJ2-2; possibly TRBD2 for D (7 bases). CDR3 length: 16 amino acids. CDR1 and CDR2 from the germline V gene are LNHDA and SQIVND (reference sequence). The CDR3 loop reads CASSIWGGAGTGQLYF. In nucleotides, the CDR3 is TGTGCCAGCAGTATCTGGGGGGGCGCGGGCACCGGGCAGCTCTACTTT.

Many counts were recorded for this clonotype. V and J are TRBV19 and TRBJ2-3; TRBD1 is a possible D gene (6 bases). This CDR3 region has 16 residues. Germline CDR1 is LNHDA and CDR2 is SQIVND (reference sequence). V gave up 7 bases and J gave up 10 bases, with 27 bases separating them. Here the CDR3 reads CASTLKVQGLNHPQYF. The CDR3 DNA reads TGTGCCAGTACCCTGAAAGTCCAGGGGCTTAATCACCCGCAGTATTTT.

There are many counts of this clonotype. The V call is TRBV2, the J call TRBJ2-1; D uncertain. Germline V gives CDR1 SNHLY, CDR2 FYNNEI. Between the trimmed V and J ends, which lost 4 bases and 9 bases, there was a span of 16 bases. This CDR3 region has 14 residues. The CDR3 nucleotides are TGTGCCAGCAGTGTGACCCACCAAGTGGGTGAGCAGTTCTTC. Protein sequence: CASSVTHQVGEQFF.

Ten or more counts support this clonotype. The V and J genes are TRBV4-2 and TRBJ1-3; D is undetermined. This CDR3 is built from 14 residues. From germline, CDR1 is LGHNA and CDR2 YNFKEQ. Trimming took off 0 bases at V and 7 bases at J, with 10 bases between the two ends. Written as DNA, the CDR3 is TGTGCCAGCAGCCAAGAAGGACCCGGGAACACCATATATTTT. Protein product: CASSQEGPGNTIYF.

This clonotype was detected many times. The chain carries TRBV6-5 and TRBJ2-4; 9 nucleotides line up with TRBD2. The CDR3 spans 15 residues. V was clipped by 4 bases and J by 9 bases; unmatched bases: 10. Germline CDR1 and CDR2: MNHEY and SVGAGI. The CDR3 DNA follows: TGTGCCAGCAGTTGGCGGCGGGGGGGCCAGGGCATTCAGTACTTC. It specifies CASSWRRGGQGIQYF.

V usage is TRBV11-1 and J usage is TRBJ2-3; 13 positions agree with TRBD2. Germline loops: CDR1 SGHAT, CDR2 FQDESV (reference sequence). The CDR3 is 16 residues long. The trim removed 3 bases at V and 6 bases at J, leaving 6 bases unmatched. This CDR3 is CASSFPGLAGMDTQYF. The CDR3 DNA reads TGTGCCAGCAGCTTTCCGGGACTAGCGGGAATGGATACGCAGTATTTT. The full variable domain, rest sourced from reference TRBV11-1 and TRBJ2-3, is EAEVAQSPRYKITEKSQAVAFWCDPISGHATLYWYRQILGQGPELLVQFQDESVVDDSQLPKDRFSAERLKGVDSTLKIQPAELGDSAMYLCASSFPGLAGMDTQYFGPGTRLTVL.

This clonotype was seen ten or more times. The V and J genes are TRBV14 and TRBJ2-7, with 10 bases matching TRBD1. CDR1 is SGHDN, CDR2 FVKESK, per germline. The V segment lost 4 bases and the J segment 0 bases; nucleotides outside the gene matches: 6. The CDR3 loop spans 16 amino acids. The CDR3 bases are TGTGCCAGCAGCCGAGGACAGGGGGAAGGCTCCTACGAGCAGTACTTC. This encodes CASSRGQGEGSYEQYF.

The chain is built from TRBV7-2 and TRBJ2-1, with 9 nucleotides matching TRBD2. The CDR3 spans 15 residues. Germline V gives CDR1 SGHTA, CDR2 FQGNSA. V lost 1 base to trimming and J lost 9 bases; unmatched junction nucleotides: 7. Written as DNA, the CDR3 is TGTGCCAGCAGCTTAGTTGGCGGGGGGGTATCTGAGCAGTTCTTC. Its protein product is CASSLVGGGVSEQFF.

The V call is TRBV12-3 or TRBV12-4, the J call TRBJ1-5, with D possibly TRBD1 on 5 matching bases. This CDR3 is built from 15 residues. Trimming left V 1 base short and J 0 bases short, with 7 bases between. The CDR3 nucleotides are TGTGCCAGCAGTTTAGGGGACGGTAGCAATCAGCCCCAGCATTTT. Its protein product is CASSLGDGSNQPQHF.

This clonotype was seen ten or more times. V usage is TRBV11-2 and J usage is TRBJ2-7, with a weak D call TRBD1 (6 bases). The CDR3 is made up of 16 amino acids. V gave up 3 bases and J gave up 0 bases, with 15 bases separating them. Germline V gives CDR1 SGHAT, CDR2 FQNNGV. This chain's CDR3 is CASSFGDTGISYEQYF. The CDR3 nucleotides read TGTGCCAGCAGCTTTGGGGACACCGGCATCTCCTACGAGCAGTACTTC.

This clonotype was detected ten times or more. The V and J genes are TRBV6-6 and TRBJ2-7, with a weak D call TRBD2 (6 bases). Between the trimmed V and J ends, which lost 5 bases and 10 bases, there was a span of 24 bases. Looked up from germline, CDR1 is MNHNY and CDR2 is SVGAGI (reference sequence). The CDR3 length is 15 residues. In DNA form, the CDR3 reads TGTGCCAGCAGTGCCTCCGGGACTGGGAGTTATGAACAGTACTTC. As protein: CASSASGTGSYEQYF.

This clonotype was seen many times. CDR3 sequence reads: CSAREPGTRQETQYF. The CDR3 DNA reads as TGCAGTGCTAGAGAGCCCGGGACTAGACAAGAGACCCAGTACTTC. The chain couples TRBV20-1 to TRBJ2-5; 8 nucleotides match TRBD2. This CDR3 contains 15 residues. V lost 0 bases to trimming and J lost 2 bases; unmatched junction nucleotides: 5. Germline V gene data show CDR1 as DFQATT and CDR2 as SNEGSKA (reference sequence).

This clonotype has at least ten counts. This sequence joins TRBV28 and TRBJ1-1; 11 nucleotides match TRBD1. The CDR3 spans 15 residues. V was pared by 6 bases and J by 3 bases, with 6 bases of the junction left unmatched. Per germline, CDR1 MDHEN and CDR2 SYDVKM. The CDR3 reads CASRRTGGGYTEAFF. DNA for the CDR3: TGTGCCAGCAGGAGGACAGGGGGCGGGTACACTGAAGCTTTCTTT. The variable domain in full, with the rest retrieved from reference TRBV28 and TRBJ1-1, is DVKVTQSSRYLVKRTGEKVFLECVQDMDHENMFWYRQDPGLGLRLIYFSYDVKMKEKGDIPEGYSVSREKKERFSLILESASTNQTSMYLCASRRTGGGYTEAFFGQGTRLTVV.

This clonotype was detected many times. The CDR3 spells CSATTHNVPLNYGYTF. In DNA form, the CDR3 reads TGCAGCGCAACGACCCACAATGTTCCCCTTAACTATGGCTACACCTTC. The V call is TRBV29-1, the J call TRBJ1-2; D gene uncertain. Germline V gives CDR1 SQVTM, CDR2 ANQGSEA. The CDR3 extends over 16 amino acids. V lost 7 bases and J 1 base, leaving 22 bases between the germline ends. The whole variable domain, filled in from reference TRBV29-1 and TRBJ1-2, reads SAVISQKPSRDICQRGTSLTIQCQVDSQVTMMFWYRQQPGQSLTLIATANQGSEATYESGFVIDKFPISRPNLTFSTLTVSNMSPEDSSIYLCSATTHNVPLNYGYTFGSGTRLTVV.

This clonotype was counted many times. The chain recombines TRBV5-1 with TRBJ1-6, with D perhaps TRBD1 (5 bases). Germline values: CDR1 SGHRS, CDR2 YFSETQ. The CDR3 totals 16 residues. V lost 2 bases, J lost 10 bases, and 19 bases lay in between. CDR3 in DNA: TGCGCCAGCAGCTTTGGTGACGGATCTAGGGGCTCACCCCTCCACTTT. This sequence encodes CASSFGDGSRGSPLHF.

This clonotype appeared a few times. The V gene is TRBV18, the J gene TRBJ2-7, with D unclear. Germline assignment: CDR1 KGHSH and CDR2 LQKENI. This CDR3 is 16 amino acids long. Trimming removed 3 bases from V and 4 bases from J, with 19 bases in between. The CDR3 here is CASSPLLTVAPYEQYF. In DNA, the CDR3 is TGTGCCAGCTCACCGCTTTTGACTGTCGCCCCATACGAGCAGTACTTC. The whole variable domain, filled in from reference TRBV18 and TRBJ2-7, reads NAGVMQNPRHLVRRRGQEARLRCSPMKGHSHVYWYRQLPEEGLKFMVYLQKENIIDESGMPKERFSAEFPKEGPSILRIQQVVRGDSAAYFCASSPLLTVAPYEQYFGPGTRLTVT.

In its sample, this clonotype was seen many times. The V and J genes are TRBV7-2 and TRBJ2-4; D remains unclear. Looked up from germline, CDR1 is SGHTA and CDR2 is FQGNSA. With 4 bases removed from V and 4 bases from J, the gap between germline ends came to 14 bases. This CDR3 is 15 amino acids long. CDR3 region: CASSSVVQLKNIQYF. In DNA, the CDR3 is TGTGCCAGCAGCTCGGTGGTGCAGCTGAAAAACATTCAGTACTTC.